In its sample, the clone carrying this TCR beta chain was seen a few times. The data originate from a study of blood T cell repertoires in COVID-19. Study-level information: The samples span acute and convalescent COVID-19 from the United States, Italy and Spain.

CDR3 length: 15 residues. V lost 5 bases, J lost 1 base, and 6 bases stayed unmatched. Germline CDR1 is LNHDA and CDR2 is SQIVND (reference sequence). The authors' processing: For nucleated cells, counts were estimated from reference gene primer amplification. Only in-frame clones appear in the TCRdb table, and some are missing; sequencing was by immunoSEQ multiplex PCR. V and J calls and clone size come straight from that table; D and trimming were deduced from the DNA. The sample yields 200,000 to 250,000 clones, just over 85% seen once. The chain employs TRBV19 and TRBJ1-2, with 8 bases lining up with TRBD1. Sequences were obtained from peripheral blood. The TCR comes from a man aged 45-60 years with acute or convalescent COVID-19. The CDR3 nucleotides read TGTGCCAGTAGTGCGACAGGGGATCTTAACTATGGCTACACCTTC. Translating it yields CASSATGDLNYGYTF.